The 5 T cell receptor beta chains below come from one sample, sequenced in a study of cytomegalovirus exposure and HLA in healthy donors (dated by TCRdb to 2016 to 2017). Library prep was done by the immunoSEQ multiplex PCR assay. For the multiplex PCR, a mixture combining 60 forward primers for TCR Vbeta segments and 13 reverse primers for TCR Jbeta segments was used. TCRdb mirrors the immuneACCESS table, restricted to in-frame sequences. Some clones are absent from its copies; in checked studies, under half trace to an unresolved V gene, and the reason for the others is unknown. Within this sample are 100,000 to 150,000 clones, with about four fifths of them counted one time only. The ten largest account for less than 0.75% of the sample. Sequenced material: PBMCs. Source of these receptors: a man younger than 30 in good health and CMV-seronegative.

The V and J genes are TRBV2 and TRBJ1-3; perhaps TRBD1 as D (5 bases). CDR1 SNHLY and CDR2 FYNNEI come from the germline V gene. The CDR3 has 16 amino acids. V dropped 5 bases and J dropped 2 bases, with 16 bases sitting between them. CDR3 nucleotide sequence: TGTGCCAGCAGTTGGTCGGCGGCAGGGACTGGAAACACCATATATTTT. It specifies CASSWSAAGTGNTIYF.

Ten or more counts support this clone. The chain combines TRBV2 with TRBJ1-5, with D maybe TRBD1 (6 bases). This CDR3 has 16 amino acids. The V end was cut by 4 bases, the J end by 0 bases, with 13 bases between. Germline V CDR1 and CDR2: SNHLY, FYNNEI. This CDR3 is CASSGVAGDSNQPQHF. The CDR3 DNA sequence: TGTGCCAGCAGTGGAGTTGCAGGGGATAGCAATCAGCCCCAGCATTTT.

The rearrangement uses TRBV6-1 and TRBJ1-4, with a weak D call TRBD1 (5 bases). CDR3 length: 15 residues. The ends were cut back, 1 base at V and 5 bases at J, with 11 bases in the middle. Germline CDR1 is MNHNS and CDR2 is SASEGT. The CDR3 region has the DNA TGTGCCAGCAGTGAAGAGGGTCGGACAAATGAAAAACTGTTTTTT. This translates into CASSEEGRTNEKLFF.

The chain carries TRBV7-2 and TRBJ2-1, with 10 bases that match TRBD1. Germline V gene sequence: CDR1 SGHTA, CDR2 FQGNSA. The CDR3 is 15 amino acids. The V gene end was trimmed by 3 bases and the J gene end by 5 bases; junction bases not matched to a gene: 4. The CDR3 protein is CASSFRQGAHNEQFF. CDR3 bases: TGTGCCAGCAGCTTCCGACAGGGGGCGCACAATGAGCAGTTCTTC.

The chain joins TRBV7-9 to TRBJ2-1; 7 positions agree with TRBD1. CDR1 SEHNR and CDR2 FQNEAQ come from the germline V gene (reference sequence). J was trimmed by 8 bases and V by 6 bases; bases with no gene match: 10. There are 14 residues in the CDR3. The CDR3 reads CASRPGTAFHEQFF. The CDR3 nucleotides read TGTGCCAGCAGACCCGGGACAGCGTTCCATGAGCAGTTCTTC.